Listed here is a single TCR beta chain. Sequencing used immunoSEQ multiplex PCR; TCRdb keeps in-frame clones, though not all of them. The data show approximately 80,000 clones, with roughly 80% seen just once and over 9.5% held by the top ten. CDR1 and CDR2 from the germline V gene are SGHVS and FQNEAQ. The CDR3 is 15 residues long. With V trimmed by 5 bases and J by 3 bases, 5 bases remained unmatched. This entry is derived from a study of blood T cell repertoires in COVID-19. Looking at the study overall: PBMCs, B-cell-depleted T cells, or T cells were the source of the cDNA or gDNA that made up the material.

The rearrangement uses TRBV7-8 and TRBJ2-1, with TRBD2 matching 9 bases. This clonotype was obtained from a human donor in a cohort sampled during active COVID-19. Sequencing input: peripheral blood. The CDR3 reads CASSHLAGDYNEQFF. The CDR3 bases are TGTGCCAGCAGCCACTTAGCGGGGGACTACAATGAGCAGTTCTTC.